The subject of this entry is one T cell receptor (beta chain). Everyone who donated was a Caucasian adult who lived in Nashville, Tennessee. The data derive from a study of shared clonotypes between healthy human individuals. At the level of the study: Per donor, three plates held CD4 naive cells, three held CD4 memory, two held CD8 naive and one held CD8 memory.

Unmatched junction bases numbered 6, after V lost 2 bases and J lost 1 base. The CDR3 is made up of 16 amino acids. Germline values: CDR1 MDHEN, CDR2 SYDVKM. Libraries were prepared by immunoSEQ multiplex PCR; TCRdb keeps only in-frame clonotypes and omits some of them. The table records about 1.1 million clones, about 80% of them present only once. The sample was memory CD4+ T cells from PBMCs. Subset defined: CD45RA-negative fraction. This clonotype was obtained from a man aged 18 to 29 in good health. Some clones in this sample may be carry-over from other donors' samples. The chain uses TRBV28 and TRBJ1-1; 8 bases match TRBD1. CDR3 protein: CASSLPQGAGNTEAFF. CDR3 nucleotide sequence: TGTGCCAGCAGTTTACCCCAGGGGGCGGGGAACACTGAAGCTTTCTTT.